Given below is one T cell receptor (beta chain) in context. Its target is unknown. The data derive from a study of cytomegalovirus exposure and HLA in healthy donors. General study points: It was 150 to 200 TCR beta chains that were listed as cytomegalovirus-associated.

Both 60 Vbeta primers and 13 Jbeta primers went into the PCR. Here immunoSEQ multiplex PCR was the method, and the copy in TCRdb shows in-frame clones only, minus some. The sample yields approximately 170,000 clones, 65% to 75% seen once. This CDR3 is built from 15 residues. Per germline, CDR1 SGHKS and CDR2 YYEKEE (reference sequence). V was trimmed by 0 bases and J by 4 bases, leaving 14 bases between them. Sequencing was done on a sample of PBMCs. The V and J genes are TRBV5-5 and TRBJ2-7; perhaps TRBD1 as D (6 bases). This receptor was taken from a girl between 10 and 17 years old in good health and CMV-seronegative. In nucleotides, the CDR3 is TGTGCCAGCAGCTTGGCCCAGGGACAAAAATACGAGCAGTACTTC. Translating gives CASSLAQGQKYEQYF.